Shown below are 23 T cell receptor beta chains from a single sample sequenced in a study of breast tumors, draining lymph nodes, adjacent tissues (dated by TCRdb to about 2016). Receptors were amplified or captured by multiplex PCR. TCRdb lists the instrument as Illumina HiSeq 2000. Through fastp at Q25 and MiXCR, TCRdb rebuilt clones from the public reads, retaining in-frame beta chains. Here each entry gathers all rows of one CDR3 protein and keeps the most common genes and DNA. This sample comprises 50,000 to 75,000 distinct CDR3 sequences, 57% of them detected only once. Jointly, the top ten make up less than 20% of the sample. Sequenced: breast tumor tissue. Source of these receptors: a female donor with breast cancer. Some clones in this sample may be carry-over from other donors' samples.

On this clonotype itself: This sequence may be a read error, since a much larger clone differs from it by one base. This chain connects TRBV7-8 to TRBJ2-7; 11 bases map to TRBD2. The CDR3 spans 14 residues. Germline CDR1 and CDR2: SGHVS and FQNEAQ. CDR3 coding DNA: TGTGCCAGCAGCTCCACTAGCGGGAGCCGCGAGCAGCACTTC. It specifies CASSSTSGSREQHF.

The chain carries TRBV9 and TRBJ2-3; TRBD2 agrees at 7 bases. V was clipped by 7 bases and J by 1 base; unmatched bases: 3. CDR1 is SGDLS and CDR2 is YYNGEE in the germline V gene. This CDR3 spans 13 amino acids. For the CDR3, the DNA is TGTGCCAGCGCCCGGGGGGGCACAGATACGCAGTATTTT. It yields the protein CASARGGTDTQYF.

J is TRBJ1-2 and V is TRBV2; perhaps TRBD1 as D (6 bases). Germline CDR1 is SNHLY and CDR2 is FYNNEI. This CDR3 is 15 amino acids long. V gave up 7 bases and J gave up 1 base, with 16 bases separating them. Here the CDR3 DNA reads TGTGCCAGCACCCTTTGGGGCAGGGGTAACTATGGCTACACCTTC. As protein: CASTLWGRGNYGYTF.

This clonotype was seen many times. This sequence joins TRBV20-1 and TRBJ2-3; the D gene is possibly TRBD1 (7 bases). The CDR3 contains 15 residues. Per the germline V gene, CDR1 is DFQATT and CDR2 is SNEGSKA (reference sequence). The V end lost 6 bases, the J end lost 6 bases, and 22 bases lay between the germline ends. The CDR3 protein is CSAHLQGGEGDTQYF. The DNA of the CDR3 is TGCAGTGCCCACCTCCAGGGGGGAGAGGGTGATACGCAGTATTTT.

This clonotype came up once. Since a much larger clone is just one base distant, this may be a read error. V and J are TRBV6-2 or TRBV6-3 and TRBJ2-2; TRBD1 aligns across 7 bases. The CDR3 is made up of 15 amino acids. Germline V gene data show CDR1 as MNHEY and CDR2 as SVGEGT. This CDR3 reads CASREQGPDTGELSF. The CDR3 DNA reads TGTGCCAGCAGAGAACAGGGGCCGGACACCGGGGAGCTGTCTTTT.

This clonotype was observed many times. The chain recombines TRBV5-1 with TRBJ2-1; D unclear. Germline V lookup: CDR1 SGHRS, CDR2 YFSETQ. V was pared by 0 bases and J by 8 bases, with 9 bases between. This CDR3 region has 13 residues. The CDR3 bases are TGCGCCAGCAGCTTGGGCGTATTCGATGAGCAGTTCTTC. Protein: CASSLGVFDEQFF.

The gene calls are TRBV15 and TRBJ1-1; TRBD1 might be the D (6 bases). Trimming cost V 8 bases and J 2 bases, with 15 bases left between them. CDR1 LNHNV and CDR2 YYDKDF come from the germline V gene (reference sequence). The CDR3 is made up of 14 amino acids. The CDR3 protein is CATRQAAANTEAFF. In nucleotides, the CDR3 is TGTGCCACCCGACAGGCCGCCGCTAACACTGAAGCTTTCTTT.

This clonotype was counted ten times or more. The chain has TRBV10-3 and TRBJ1-2, with D tentatively TRBD1 (6 bases). The CDR3 spans 15 residues. Per germline, CDR1 ENHRY and CDR2 SYGVKD. The V and J ends lost 3 bases and 4 bases respectively, with 15 bases between them. Here the CDR3 reads CAISEGGSSPYGYTF. CDR3 bases: TGTGCCATCAGTGAAGGGGGGTCTTCCCCCTATGGCTACACCTTC.

V gene TRBV24-1 combines with J gene TRBJ1-4; D unclear. The CDR3 is made up of 15 amino acids. CDR1 and CDR2 from the germline V gene are KGHDR and SFDVKD. V was pared by 2 bases and J by 7 bases, with 13 bases between. As DNA, the CDR3 is TGTGCCACCAGTGATTCCCGGTCACCTCGTGAAAAACTGTTTTTT. Protein product: CATSDSRSPREKLFF.

This chain joins TRBV6-6 and TRBJ1-3; perhaps TRBD1 as D (5 bases). Trimming shortened V by 5 bases and J by 0 bases, and 14 bases separated the two germline ends. Germline V gene sequence: CDR1 MNHNY, CDR2 SVGAGI (reference sequence). The CDR3 has 16 residues. CDR3 nucleotides: TGTGCCAGCAGTAGACCGGGGGAAAGCTCTGGAAACACCATATATTTT. Translation: CASSRPGESSGNTIYF.

V gene TRBV25-1 combines with J gene TRBJ2-2; 7 positions agree with TRBD1. The trim removed 8 bases at V and 2 bases at J, leaving 14 bases unmatched. The germline gives CDR1 MGHDK, CDR2 SYGVNS. CDR3 size: 17 residues. The CDR3 bases are TGTGCCAGCGTAGACGGAATGGGACAGATTAACACCGGGGAGCTGTTTTTT. Amino acids: CASVDGMGQINTGELFF.

To note about this clonotype: This may stem from a read error, because a much larger clone lies one nucleotide away. This chain connects TRBV27 to TRBJ2-7, with TRBD1 matching over 7 bases. This CDR3 has 17 amino acids. The V gene's germline CDR1 is MNHEY and CDR2 SMNVEV (reference sequence). The CDR3 DNA sequence: TGTGCCAGCAGTCGAACGGTGGGGCAGGGGGTTGTTTACGAGCAGCACTTC. It encodes CASSRTVGQGVVYEQHF.

This clonotype was observed a handful of times. The chain links TRBV2 to TRBJ2-3; 9 bases are a match to TRBD2. CDR3 size: 15 residues. The germline V gene has CDR1 SNHLY and CDR2 FYNNEI. V gave up 5 bases and J gave up 4 bases; unmatched junction bases: 7. The CDR3 DNA reads TGTGCCAGCAGTTCTCTAGGCGGGAGGGCAGATACGCAGTATTTT. Protein product: CASSSLGGRADTQYF.

This clonotype was seen more than once but under ten times. This rearrangement joins TRBV5-4 to TRBJ1-3, with a tentative D call TRBD1 (5 bases). Germline lookup yields CDR1 SGHNT and CDR2 YYREEE (reference sequence). Trimming removed 2 bases from V and 4 bases from J, with 10 bases in between. The CDR3 spans 14 residues. In DNA form, the CDR3 reads TGTGCCAGCAGCTTAGGCGGGGGAGGAAACACCATATATTTT. Residues: CASSLGGGGNTIYF.

Remarks on this clonotype: An end of the junction differs from the germline gene, which may be a read error. The chain couples TRBV6-7 to TRBJ2-7; D is undetermined. TRBV6-7 has ORF status, its function being uncertain. The CDR3 extends over 10 amino acids. CDR3 coding DNA: TGTGCCAGCAGTCACTCGAGAGCCTTCTTC. Protein sequence: CASSHSRAFF.

The J gene is TRBJ2-2, the V gene TRBV28, with D possibly TRBD2 on 5 matching bases. Trimming cost V 8 bases and J 5 bases, with 9 bases left between them. Per germline, CDR1 MDHEN and CDR2 SYDVKM. The CDR3 sequence is 12 residues long. The CDR3 sequence is CASYRRTGELFF. The CDR3 nucleotides read TGTGCCAGCTATAGGAGGACCGGGGAGCTGTTTTTT.

This clonotype was counted between two and nine times. Possible read error: a much larger clone is one base away. The genes are TRBV7-2 and TRBJ2-2; a weak D match, TRBD2 (5 bases). Germline values: CDR1 SGHTA, CDR2 FQGNSA. The CDR3 length is 15 residues. V was shortened by 7 bases and J by 7 bases, with 19 bases between the two germline ends. CDR3 residues: CASIRRTGIRGELFF. The CDR3, as DNA: TGTGCCAGCATCCGACGAACCGGGATCCGCGGGGAGCTGTTTTTT.

The genes are TRBV2 and TRBJ2-1, with TRBD1 matching 9 bases. This CDR3 is built from 18 residues. The germline CDR1 and CDR2 sequences are SNHLY and FYNNEI. Trimming removed 4 bases from V and 5 bases from J; junction bases left unmatched: 15. The CDR3 DNA reads as TGTGCCAGCAGTGGTGGACAGCCGGGACAGGGTGTGGACAATGAGCAGTTCTTC. Residues: CASSGGQPGQGVDNEQFF.

This rearrangement joins TRBV7-2 to TRBJ1-5, with a weak D call TRBD1 (6 bases). V was clipped by 0 bases and J by 7 bases, with 13 bases between them. The CDR3 loop spans 15 amino acids. Germline CDR1 reads SGHTA; CDR2 reads FQGNSA. CDR3 DNA: TGTGCCAGCAGCTTAGCTAGGGGGGGGTACCAGCCCCAGCATTTT. This codes for CASSLARGGYQPQHF. Full variable domain (missing parts from reference TRBV7-2 and TRBJ1-5): GAGVSQSPSNKVTEKGKDVELRCDPISGHTALYWYRQSLGQGLEFLIYFQGNSAPDKSGLPSDRFSAERTGGSVSTLTIQRTQQEDSAVYLCASSLARGGYQPQHFGDGTRLSIL.

The V gene is TRBV11-2, the J gene TRBJ2-3, with 9 bases aligning to TRBD1. V was clipped by 5 bases and J by 11 bases; unmatched bases: 11. CDR3 length equals 14 residues. Looked up from germline, CDR1 is SGHAT and CDR2 is FQNNGV. The CDR3 is CASSPRDRASEQYF. The CDR3 coding sequence is TGTGCCAGCAGCCCGAGGGACAGGGCCTCTGAGCAGTATTTT.

Worth noting for this clonotype: Being one base from a much bigger clone, this may be a read error. This chain joins TRBV15 and TRBJ1-2, with TRBD1 matching 7 bases. CDR1 is LNHNV, CDR2 YYDKDF, per germline (reference sequence). The junction had 8 bases not matched to a gene; V was cut back by 3 bases and J by 4 bases. CDR3 length: 15 amino acids. CDR3 nucleotide sequence: TGTGCCACCAGCAGGACGGGACAGACGTTCTATGGCTACACCTTC. Its translation: CATSRTGQTFYGYTF.

This chain uses TRBV11-1 with TRBJ2-3, with 11 bases matching TRBD2. The V and J ends lost 5 bases and 3 bases, in that order; junction bases with no gene match: 7. Germline V gene data show CDR1 as SGHAT and CDR2 as FQDESV (reference sequence). The CDR3 is made up of 16 amino acids. CDR3 bases: TGTGCCAGCAGCCCGGGACTAGCGGTGGGAACAGATACGCAGTATTTT. Protein product: CASSPGLAVGTDTQYF.

There are many counts of this clonotype. The chain recombines TRBV9 with TRBJ2-1; 10 nucleotides match TRBD2. The V gene's germline CDR1 is SGDLS and CDR2 YYNGEE. J was trimmed by 3 bases and V by 1 base; bases with no gene match: 4. The CDR3 consists of 16 residues. The chain's CDR3 is CASSVTWTSGYNEQFF. Written as DNA, the CDR3 is TGTGCCAGCAGCGTAACGTGGACTAGCGGCTACAATGAGCAGTTCTTC.